This T cell receptor (beta chain) was recovered during a study of CD8 T cells in Susac syndrome. The authors reverse transcribed roughly 0.5 to 1 ug RNA with random hexamers. immunoSEQ multiplex PCR amplified TCR beta CDR3 across 54 Vbeta, 13 Jbeta. Using its own MiXCR run on the immunoSEQ multiplex PCR reads, TCRdb lists one record per CDR3 protein. Found here are some 120,000 distinct CDR3 sequences, nearly 95% of them singletons; the top ten hold roughly 0.11%. CD8+ and CD4+ blood T cells underwent TCR beta sequencing. Controls matched for age and sex were healthy donors. TEMRA cells were FACS-enriched, while CD8+ and CD4+ T cells were negatively isolated. Looked up from germline, CDR1 is SGHTA and CDR2 is FQGNSA. The CDR3 has 14 amino acids. Between the trimmed V and J ends, which lost 4 bases and 2 bases, there was a span of 12 bases.

Sequencing was performed on CD4+ T cells from PBMCs. The receptor comes from a human donor in good health. The chain employs TRBV7-2 and TRBJ2-7, with no clear D. CDR3: CASSSHPRAYEQYF. The CDR3 DNA follows: TGTGCCAGCAGCTCCCACCCCCGGGCCTACGAGCAGTACTTC.